A single sample gave rise to the 2 T cell receptor beta chains below, sequenced in a study of T-cell memory formation after mild COVID-19. TCRdb used MiXCR to reprocess the 5' RACE reads, holding one entry per CDR3 protein. The data contain more than 150,000 distinct CDR3 sequences, roughly 20% of them singletons. The source material was PBMCs or a T cell subset sorted from them (not recorded which). These receptors came from a man aged 18 to 29 who had mild COVID-19 (a few samples of this study predate the infection). Cell type and time point are not known.

This clonotype appeared a few times. The V call is TRBV24-1, the J call TRBJ2-2, with unresolved D. The CDR3 consists of 13 residues. Trimming pared 9 bases from V and 1 base from J, leaving 8 bases between. Germline assignment: CDR1 KGHDR and CDR2 SFDVKD. CDR3 DNA sequence: TGTGCCACCCGGGCGGAGAACACCGGGGAGCTGTTTTTT. Protein: CATRAENTGELFF.

The sample holds a few counts of this clonotype. The rearrangement links TRBV28 to TRBJ2-2; 8 bases fit TRBD2. The J segment lost 6 bases and the V segment lost 5 bases, leaving 14 bases of the junction unmatched. CDR1 and CDR2 from the germline V gene are MDHEN and SYDVKM. The CDR3 length is 17 residues. In DNA form, the CDR3 reads TGTGCCAGCAGTCTAGGCGGGGGGAGAAGTCTGGCCGGGGAGCTGTTTTTT. The encoded protein is CASSLGGGRSLAGELFF. The full variable domain, completed using reference TRBV28 and TRBJ2-2, is DVKVTQSSRYLVKRTGEKVFLECVQDMDHENMFWYRQDPGLGLRLIYFSYDVKMKEKGDIPEGYSVSREKKERFSLILESASTNQTSMYLCASSLGGGRSLAGELFFGEGSRLTVL.